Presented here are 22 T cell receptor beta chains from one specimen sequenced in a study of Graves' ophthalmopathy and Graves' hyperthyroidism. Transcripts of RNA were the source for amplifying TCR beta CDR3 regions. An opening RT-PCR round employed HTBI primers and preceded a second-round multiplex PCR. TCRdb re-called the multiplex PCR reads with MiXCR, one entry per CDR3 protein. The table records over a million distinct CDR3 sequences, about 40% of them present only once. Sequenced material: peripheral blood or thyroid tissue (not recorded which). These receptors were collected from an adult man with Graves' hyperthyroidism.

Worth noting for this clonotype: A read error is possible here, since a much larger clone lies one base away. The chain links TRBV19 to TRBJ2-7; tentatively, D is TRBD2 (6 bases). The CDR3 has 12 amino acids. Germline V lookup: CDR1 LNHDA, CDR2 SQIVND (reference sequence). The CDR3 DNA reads TGTACCACGGGGTCGGGGGCCTACGAGCAGTACTTC. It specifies CTTGSGAYEQYF.

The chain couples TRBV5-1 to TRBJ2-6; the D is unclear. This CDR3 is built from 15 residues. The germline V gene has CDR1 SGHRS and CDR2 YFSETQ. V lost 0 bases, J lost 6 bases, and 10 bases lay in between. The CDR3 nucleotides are TGCGCCAGCAGCTTGGGAGTTACTGTGGCCAACGTCCTGACTTTC. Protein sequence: CASSLGVTVANVLTF. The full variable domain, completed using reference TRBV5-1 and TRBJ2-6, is KAGVTQTPRYLIKTRGQQVTLSCSPISGHRSVSWYQQTPGQGLQFLFEYFSETQRNKGNFPGRFSGRQFSNSRSEMNVSTLELGDSALYLCASSLGVTVANVLTFGAGSRLTVL.

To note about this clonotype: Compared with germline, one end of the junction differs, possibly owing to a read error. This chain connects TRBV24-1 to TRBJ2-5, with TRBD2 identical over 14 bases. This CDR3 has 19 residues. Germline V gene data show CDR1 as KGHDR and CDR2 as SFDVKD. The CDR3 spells CASSYLRTSGRSLQETQYF. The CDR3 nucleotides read TGTGCCAGCAGTTACCTCCGGACTAGCGGGAGGTCCCTCCAAGAGACCCAGTACTTC.

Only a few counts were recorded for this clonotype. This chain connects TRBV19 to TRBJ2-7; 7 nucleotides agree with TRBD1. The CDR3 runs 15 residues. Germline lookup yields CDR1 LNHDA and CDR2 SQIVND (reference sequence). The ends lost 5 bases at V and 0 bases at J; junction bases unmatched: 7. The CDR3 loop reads CASSGRQGTSYEQYF. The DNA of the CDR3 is TGTGCCAGTAGTGGACGACAGGGTACCTCCTACGAGCAGTACTTC.

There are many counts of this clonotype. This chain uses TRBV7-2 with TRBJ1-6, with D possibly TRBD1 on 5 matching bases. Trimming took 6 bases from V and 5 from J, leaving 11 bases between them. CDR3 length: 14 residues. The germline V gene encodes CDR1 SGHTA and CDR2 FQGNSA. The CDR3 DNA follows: TGTGCCAGCAGAATGGGGCTCCATAATTCACCCCTCCACTTT. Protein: CASRMGLHNSPLHF. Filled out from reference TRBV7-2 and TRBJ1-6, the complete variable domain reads GAGVSQSPSNKVTEKGKDVELRCDPISGHTALYWYRQSLGQGLEFLIYFQGNSAPDKSGLPSDRFSAERTGGSVSTLTIQRTQQEDSAVYLCASRMGLHNSPLHFGNGTRLTVT.

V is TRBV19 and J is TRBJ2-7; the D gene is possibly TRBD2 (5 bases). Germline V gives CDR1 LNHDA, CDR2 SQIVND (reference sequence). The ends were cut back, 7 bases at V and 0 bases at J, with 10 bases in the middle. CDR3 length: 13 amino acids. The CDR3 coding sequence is TGTGCCAGTAAAAAACGGGACTCCTACGAGCAGTACTTC. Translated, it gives CASKKRDSYEQYF.

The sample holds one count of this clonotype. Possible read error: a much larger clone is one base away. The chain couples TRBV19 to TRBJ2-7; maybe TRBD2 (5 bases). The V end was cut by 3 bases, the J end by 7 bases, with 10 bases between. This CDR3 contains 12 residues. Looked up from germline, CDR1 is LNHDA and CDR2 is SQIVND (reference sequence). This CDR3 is CASSMRAREQYF. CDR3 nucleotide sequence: TGTGCCAGTAGTATGAGGGCGCGGGAGCAGTACTTC.

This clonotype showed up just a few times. The chain's CDR3 is CASSQGAGTLDEQYF. The CDR3 coding sequence is TGCGCCAGCAGCCAAGGGGCGGGTACTCTGGACGAGCAGTACTTC. V usage is TRBV4-1 and J usage is TRBJ2-7; tentative D call: TRBD2 (5 bases). The CDR3 is 15 amino acids. V was clipped by 1 base and J by 5 bases, with 15 bases between them. Looked up from germline, CDR1 is MGHRA and CDR2 is YSYEKL.

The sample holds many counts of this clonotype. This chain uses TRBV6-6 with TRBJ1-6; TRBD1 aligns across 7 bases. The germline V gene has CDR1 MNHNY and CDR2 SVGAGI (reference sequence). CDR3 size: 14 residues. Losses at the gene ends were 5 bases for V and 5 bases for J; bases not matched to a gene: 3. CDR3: CASSRDRDNSPLHF. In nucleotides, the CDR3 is TGTGCCAGCAGTCGGGACAGAGATAATTCACCCCTCCACTTT.

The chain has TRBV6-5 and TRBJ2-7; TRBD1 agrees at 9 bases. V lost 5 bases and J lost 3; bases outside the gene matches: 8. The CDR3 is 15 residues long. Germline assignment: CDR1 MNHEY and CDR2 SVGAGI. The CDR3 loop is CASSEWTGAYYEQYF. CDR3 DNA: TGTGCCAGCAGTGAGTGGACAGGGGCTTACTACGAGCAGTACTTC.

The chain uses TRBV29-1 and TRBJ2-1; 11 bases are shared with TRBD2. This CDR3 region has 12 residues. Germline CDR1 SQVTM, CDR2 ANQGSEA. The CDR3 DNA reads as TGCAACACCGAGCTAGCGGGAGGTGAGCAGTTCTTC. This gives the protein CNTELAGGEQFF.

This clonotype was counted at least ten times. Written as DNA, the CDR3 is TGTGCCAGCAGTGATGGGCGGGGGGTACCCGGGGAGCTGTTTTTT. Encoded protein: CASSDGRGVPGELFF. The chain couples TRBV25-1 to TRBJ2-2, with 8 nucleotides matching TRBD2. With 3 bases clipped from V and 6 bases from J, the junction kept 6 bases outside the gene matches. The CDR3 is 15 residues long. Germline CDR1 reads MGHDK; CDR2 reads SYGVNS.

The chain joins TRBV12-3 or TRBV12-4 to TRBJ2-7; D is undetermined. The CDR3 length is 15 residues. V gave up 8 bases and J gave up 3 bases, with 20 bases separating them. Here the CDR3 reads CASRPGRVGYYEQYF. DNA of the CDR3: TGTGCCAGCCGTCCTGGCCGGGTCGGTTACTACGAGCAGTACTTC.

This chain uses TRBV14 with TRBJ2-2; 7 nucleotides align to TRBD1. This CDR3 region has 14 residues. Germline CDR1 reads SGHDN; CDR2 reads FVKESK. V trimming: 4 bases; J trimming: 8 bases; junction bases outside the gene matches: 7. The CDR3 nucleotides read TGTGCCAGCAGCCGGCAGGGGGTGTCTGGGGAGCTGTTTTTT. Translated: CASSRQGVSGELFF. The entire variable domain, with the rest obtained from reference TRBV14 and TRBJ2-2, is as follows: EAGVTQFPSHSVIEKGQTVTLRCDPISGHDNLYWYRRVMGKEIKFLLHFVKESKQDESGMPNNRFLAERTGGTYSTLKVQPAELEDSGVYFCASSRQGVSGELFFGEGSRLTVL.

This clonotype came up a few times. CDR3 DNA: TGTGCCATCAGCCCCAGGGGGCAGGACACCGGGGAGCTGTTTTTT. Translated, it gives CAISPRGQDTGELFF. The genes are TRBV10-3 and TRBJ2-2, with 8 bases lining up with TRBD1. The CDR3 is 15 amino acids. V shed 6 bases, J shed 3 bases, and the junction held 6 bases outside the gene matches. Looked up from germline, CDR1 is ENHRY and CDR2 is SYGVKD.

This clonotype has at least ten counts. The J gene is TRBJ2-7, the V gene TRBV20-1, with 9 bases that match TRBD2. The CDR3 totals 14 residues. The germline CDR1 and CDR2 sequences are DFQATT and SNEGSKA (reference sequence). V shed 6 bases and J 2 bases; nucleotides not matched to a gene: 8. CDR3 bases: TGCAGTGCGGAAGGGACTAGCTTCCCCTACGAGCAGTACTTC. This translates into CSAEGTSFPYEQYF.

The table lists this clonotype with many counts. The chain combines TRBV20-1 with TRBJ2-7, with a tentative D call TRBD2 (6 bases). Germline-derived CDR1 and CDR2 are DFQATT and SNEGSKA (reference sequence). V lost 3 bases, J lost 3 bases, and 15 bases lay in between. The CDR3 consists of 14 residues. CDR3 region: CSAREGSRVYEQYF. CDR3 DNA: TGCAGTGCTAGGGAGGGGTCGAGGGTCTACGAGCAGTACTTC.

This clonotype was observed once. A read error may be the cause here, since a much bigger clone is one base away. The CDR3 loop is CSARRTSGSETQYF. In DNA form, the CDR3 reads TGCAGTGCTAGGCGGACTAGCGGGAGTGAGACCCAGTACTTC. The rearrangement joins TRBV20-1 to TRBJ2-5; 13 bases map to TRBD2. Germline assignment: CDR1 DFQATT and CDR2 SNEGSKA (reference sequence). The V gene end was trimmed by 3 bases and the J gene end by 5 bases; junction bases not matched to a gene: 3. The CDR3 is 14 residues long.

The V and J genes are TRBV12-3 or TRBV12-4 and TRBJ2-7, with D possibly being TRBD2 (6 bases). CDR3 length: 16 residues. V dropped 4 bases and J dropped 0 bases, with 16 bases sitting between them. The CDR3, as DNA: TGTGCCAGCAGTTACGGAGGGGAGGCCTTCTCCTACGAGCAGTACTTC. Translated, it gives CASSYGGEAFSYEQYF.

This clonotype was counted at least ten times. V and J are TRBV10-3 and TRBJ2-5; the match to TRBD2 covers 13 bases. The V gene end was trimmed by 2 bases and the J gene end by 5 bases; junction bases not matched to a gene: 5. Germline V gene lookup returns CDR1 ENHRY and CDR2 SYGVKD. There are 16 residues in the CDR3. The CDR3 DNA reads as TGTGCCATCAGTGAGGCGACTAGCGGGGGGTATGAGACCCAGTACTTC. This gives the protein CAISEATSGGYETQYF.

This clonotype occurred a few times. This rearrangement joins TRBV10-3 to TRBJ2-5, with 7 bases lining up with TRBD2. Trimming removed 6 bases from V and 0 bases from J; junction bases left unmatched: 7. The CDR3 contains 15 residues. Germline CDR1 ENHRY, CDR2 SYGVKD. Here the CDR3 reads CAISLAESHQETQYF. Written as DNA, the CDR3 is TGTGCCATCAGCCTAGCGGAATCACACCAAGAGACCCAGTACTTC.

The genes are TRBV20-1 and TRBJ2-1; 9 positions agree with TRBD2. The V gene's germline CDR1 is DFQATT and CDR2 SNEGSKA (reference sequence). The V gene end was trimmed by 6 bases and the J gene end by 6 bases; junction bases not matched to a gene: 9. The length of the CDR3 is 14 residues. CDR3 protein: CSAQRVAGANEQFF. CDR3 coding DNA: TGCAGTGCCCAGCGGGTAGCGGGAGCCAATGAGCAGTTCTTC.